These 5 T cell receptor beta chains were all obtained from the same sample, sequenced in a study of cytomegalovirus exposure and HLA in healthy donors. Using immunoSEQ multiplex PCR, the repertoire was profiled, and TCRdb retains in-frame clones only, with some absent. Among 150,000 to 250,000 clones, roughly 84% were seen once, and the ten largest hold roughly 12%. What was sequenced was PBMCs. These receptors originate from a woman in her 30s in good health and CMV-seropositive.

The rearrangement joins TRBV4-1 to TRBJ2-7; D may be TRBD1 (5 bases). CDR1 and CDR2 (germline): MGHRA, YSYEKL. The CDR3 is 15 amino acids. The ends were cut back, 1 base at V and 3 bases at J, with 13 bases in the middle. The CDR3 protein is CASSQGTNPNYEQYF. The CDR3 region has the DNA TGCGCCAGCAGCCAAGGGACAAACCCAAACTACGAGCAGTACTTC.

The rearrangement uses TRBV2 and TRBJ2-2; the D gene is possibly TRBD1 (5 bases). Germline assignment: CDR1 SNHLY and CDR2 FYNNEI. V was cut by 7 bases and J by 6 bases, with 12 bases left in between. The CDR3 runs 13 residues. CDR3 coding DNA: TGTGCCAGCATGCCCAGGGTCTCCGGGGAGCTGTTTTTT. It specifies CASMPRVSGELFF. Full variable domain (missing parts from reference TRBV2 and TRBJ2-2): EPEVTQTPSHQVTQMGQEVILRCVPISNHLYFYWYRQILGQKVEFLVSFYNNEISEKSEIFDDQFSVERPDGSNFTLKIRSTKLEDSAMYFCASMPRVSGELFFGEGSRLTVL.

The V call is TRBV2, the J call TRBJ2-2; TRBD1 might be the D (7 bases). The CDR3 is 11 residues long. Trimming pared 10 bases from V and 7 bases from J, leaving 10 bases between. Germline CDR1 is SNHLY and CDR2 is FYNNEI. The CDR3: CATQGGGELFF. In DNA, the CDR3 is TGTGCCACCCAGGGGGGCGGGGAGCTGTTTTTT.

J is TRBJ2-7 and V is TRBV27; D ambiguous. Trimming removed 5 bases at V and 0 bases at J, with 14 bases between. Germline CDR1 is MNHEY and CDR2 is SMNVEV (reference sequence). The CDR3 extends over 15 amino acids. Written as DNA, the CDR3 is TGTGCCAGCAGTCCCCGGCCTTGGAGCTCCTACGAGCAGTACTTC. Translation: CASSPRPWSSYEQYF.

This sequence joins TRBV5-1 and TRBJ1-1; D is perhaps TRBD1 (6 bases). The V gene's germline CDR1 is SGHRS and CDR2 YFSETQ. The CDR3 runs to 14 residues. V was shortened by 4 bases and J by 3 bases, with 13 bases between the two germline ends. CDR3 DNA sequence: TGCGCCAGCAGCATTACAGGGACGCACACTGAAGCTTTCTTT. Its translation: CASSITGTHTEAFF.